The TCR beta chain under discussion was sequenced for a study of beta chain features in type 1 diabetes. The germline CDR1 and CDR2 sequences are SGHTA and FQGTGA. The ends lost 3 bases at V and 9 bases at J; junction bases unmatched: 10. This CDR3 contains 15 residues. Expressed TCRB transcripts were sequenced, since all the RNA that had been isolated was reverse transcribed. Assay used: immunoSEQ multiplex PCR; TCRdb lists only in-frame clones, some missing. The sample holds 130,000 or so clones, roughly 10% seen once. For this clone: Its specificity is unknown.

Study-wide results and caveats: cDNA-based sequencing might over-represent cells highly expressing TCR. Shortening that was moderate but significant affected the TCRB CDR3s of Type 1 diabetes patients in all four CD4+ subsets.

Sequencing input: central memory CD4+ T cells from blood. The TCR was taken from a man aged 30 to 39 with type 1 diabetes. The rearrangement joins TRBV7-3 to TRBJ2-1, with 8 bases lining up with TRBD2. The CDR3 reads CASSLGGGGRSEQFF. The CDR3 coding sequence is TGTGCCAGCAGCTTGGGTGGCGGGGGGCGGAGTGAGCAGTTCTTC.